A single sample gave rise to the 27 T cell receptor beta chains below, sequenced in a study of T cells after yellow fever vaccination. Each CDR3 protein is one row after TCRdb ran MiXCR on the 5' RACE reads. Counted here are some 560,000 distinct CDR3 sequences, around a sixth occurring once; the ten biggest clones make up 17%. Sequencing used PBMCs, obtained around 5 days after the first yellow fever vaccination. The source is a man between 18 and 29 years old who received the YFV17D yellow fever vaccine.

This clonotype was detected only a few times. This chain connects TRBV7-6 to TRBJ2-7; possible D gene TRBD2, 6 bases. The CDR3 runs to 16 residues. Germline CDR1 SGHVS, CDR2 FNYEAQ. V lost 1 base to trimming and J lost 3 bases, with 16 bases between them. The CDR3 here is CASSLEGGGLIYEQYF. DNA of the CDR3: TGTGCCAGCAGCTTAGAAGGTGGAGGGCTTATCTACGAGCAGTACTTC.

The chain combines TRBV5-1 with TRBJ2-5; no reliable D call. The length of the CDR3 is 14 residues. Germline assignment: CDR1 SGHRS and CDR2 YFSETQ. V gave up 0 bases and J gave up 4 bases, with 10 bases separating them. The CDR3 loop reads CASSLEVIAETQYF. In DNA, the CDR3 is TGCGCCAGCAGCTTGGAAGTCATCGCAGAGACCCAGTACTTC.

The chain links TRBV5-5 to TRBJ2-5; D perhaps matches TRBD2 (5 bases). V gave up 8 bases and J gave up 5 bases, with 19 bases separating them. CDR3 size: 14 residues. Germline-derived CDR1 and CDR2 are SGHKS and YYEKEE (reference sequence). In nucleotides, the CDR3 is TGTGCCAGTCTCCGGGTGGCTAGCCCGGAGACCCAGTACTTC. Its protein is CASLRVASPETQYF.

Only a few counts were recorded for this clonotype. The V call is TRBV14, the J call TRBJ1-1; no clear D. The CDR3 loop spans 17 amino acids. The V end lost 2 bases, the J end lost 2 bases, and 18 bases lay between the germline ends. Looked up from germline, CDR1 is SGHDN and CDR2 is FVKESK. The CDR3 loop reads CASSQTMGVFSNTEAFF. CDR3 bases: TGTGCCAGCAGCCAAACAATGGGAGTCTTTTCAAACACTGAAGCTTTCTTT. Together with reference TRBV14 and TRBJ1-1, the CDR3 gives the full variable domain: EAGVTQFPSHSVIEKGQTVTLRCDPISGHDNLYWYRRVMGKEIKFLLHFVKESKQDESGMPNNRFLAERTGGTYSTLKVQPAELEDSGVYFCASSQTMGVFSNTEAFFGQGTRLTVV.

As to this clonotype: Possible read error: a much larger clone is one base away. J is TRBJ2-7 and V is TRBV4-2; D is uncertain. Per germline, CDR1 LGHNA and CDR2 YNFKEQ. The CDR3 consists of 15 residues. Deletions cut 2 bases from V and 5 bases from J, with 16 bases between. The CDR3 bases are TGTGCCAGCAGCCAACCACTTGAGAAGGGCCACGAGCAGTACTTC. Its translation: CASSQPLEKGHEQYF.

V usage is TRBV29-1 and J usage is TRBJ2-7, with D unresolved. Trimming removed 4 bases from V and 6 bases from J, with 13 bases in between. The germline V gene has CDR1 SQVTM and CDR2 ANQGSEA. The CDR3 is 12 residues long. DNA of the CDR3: TGCAGCGTTGGAGACAATGCTGTCGAGCAGTACTTC. It encodes CSVGDNAVEQYF.

The gene calls are TRBV15 and TRBJ1-1; D gene uncertain. Trimming removed 5 bases at V and 1 base at J, with 11 bases between. This CDR3 contains 14 residues. The V gene's germline CDR1 is LNHNV and CDR2 YYDKDF (reference sequence). CDR3 region: CATSVRTENTEAFF. In nucleotides, the CDR3 is TGTGCCACCAGCGTCCGGACGGAGAACACTGAAGCTTTCTTT.

The gene calls are TRBV3-1 and TRBJ2-7, with D perhaps matching TRBD1 or TRBD2 (5 bases each). The V and J ends lost 3 bases and 2 bases respectively, with 8 bases between them. CDR3 length: 13 residues. The germline CDR1 and CDR2 sequences are LGHDT and YNNKEL (reference sequence). This CDR3 is CASSHGGPYEQYF. The CDR3 DNA reads as TGTGCCAGCAGCCATGGGGGTCCCTACGAGCAGTACTTC.

This clonotype has only a few counts. This chain uses TRBV29-1 with TRBJ2-5; 13 positions agree with TRBD2. J gave up 2 bases and V 6 bases, and 6 bases lay outside the gene matches. Germline V gene sequence: CDR1 SQVTM, CDR2 ANQGSEA. The CDR3 is 15 residues long. The CDR3 reads CSVYRLAGGQETQYF. As DNA, the CDR3 is TGCAGCGTCTACCGACTAGCGGGGGGACAAGAGACCCAGTACTTC.

This clonotype was recorded a few times. The chain joins TRBV12-3 or TRBV12-4 to TRBJ2-5; tentatively, D is TRBD1 (5 bases). V lost 3 bases and J 2 bases, leaving 16 bases between the germline ends. The CDR3 is 16 residues long. The CDR3 nucleotides read TGTGCCAGCAGTTTCGTGGTAGGGGAATTGCAAGAGACCCAGTACTTC. This encodes CASSFVVGELQETQYF.

This clonotype was seen a handful of times. The rearrangement uses TRBV2 and TRBJ1-1, with no clear D. Per germline, CDR1 SNHLY and CDR2 FYNNEI. Trimming removed 6 bases at V and 1 base at J, with 9 bases between. The CDR3 totals 13 residues. The chain's CDR3 is CASRPGRNTEAFF. The CDR3 region has the DNA TGTGCCAGCAGACCCGGACGGAACACTGAAGCTTTCTTT.

In this sample, this clonotype turned up a few times. The chain recombines TRBV9 with TRBJ2-1, with 9 bases that match TRBD2. Germline CDR1 reads SGDLS; CDR2 reads YYNGEE. The V segment lost 3 bases and the J segment 3 bases; nucleotides outside the gene matches: 4. This CDR3 is 15 amino acids long. CDR3 residues: CASSGVAGVYNEQFF. CDR3 sequence (DNA): TGTGCCAGCAGCGGCGTAGCGGGGGTCTACAATGAGCAGTTCTTC.

This clonotype was observed a few times. This chain connects TRBV29-1 to TRBJ2-1; D remains ambiguous. Trimming left V 1 base short and J 10 bases short, with 20 bases between. Germline assignment: CDR1 SQVTM and CDR2 ANQGSEA. This CDR3 is 15 amino acids long. The CDR3 DNA reads TGCAGCGTTGAAGCGAAGTACTCTCCACGTCGAGAGCAGTTCTTC. Residues: CSVEAKYSPRREQFF.

This clonotype showed up just a few times. The chain has TRBV4-1 and TRBJ2-7; D possibly corresponds to TRBD1 (5 bases). The V gene's germline CDR1 is MGHRA and CDR2 YSYEKL. Trimming stripped 0 bases from V and 3 bases from J, with 9 bases between. This CDR3 region has 14 residues. Written as DNA, the CDR3 is TGCGCCAGCAGCCAAGACCACAGGCTCTACGAGCAGTACTTC. Its translation: CASSQDHRLYEQYF.

The chain carries TRBV5-1 and TRBJ2-5; 7 bases align to TRBD1. The germline V gene has CDR1 SGHRS and CDR2 YFSETQ. CDR3 size: 17 residues. V gave up 0 bases and J gave up 1 base; unmatched junction bases: 9. DNA for the CDR3: TGCGCCAGCAGCTTGGGTGTCACGGGACAGATCCAAGAGACCCAGTACTTC. It yields the protein CASSLGVTGQIQETQYF.

This clonotype was picked up a small number of times. CDR3 in amino acids: CSGLTGFTNYGYTF. DNA of the CDR3: TGCAGCGGCCTAACAGGCTTTACTAACTATGGCTACACCTTC. The chain combines TRBV29-1 with TRBJ1-2, with D possibly being TRBD1 (5 bases). The V gene's germline CDR1 is SQVTM and CDR2 ANQGSEA. The CDR3 length is 14 residues. V was shortened by 7 bases and J by 0 bases, with 15 bases between the two germline ends.

This clonotype showed up many times. The rearrangement joins TRBV29-1 to TRBJ2-5; a weak D match, TRBD1 (6 bases). CDR1 is SQVTM, CDR2 ANQGSEA, per germline. The CDR3 consists of 13 residues. V lost 7 bases and J 4 bases, leaving 16 bases between the germline ends. The CDR3 spells CSANVGQRETQYF. The CDR3 nucleotides read TGCAGCGCGAATGTCGGACAGAGAGAGACCCAGTACTTC.

The genes are TRBV7-2 and TRBJ2-2; perhaps TRBD1 as D (6 bases). CDR3 length: 15 residues. Germline CDR1 reads SGHTA; CDR2 reads FQGNSA. V lost 7 bases, J lost 5 bases, and 17 bases lay in between. CDR3 bases: TGTGCCAGCACCAGAGGGGGACGGCAGACCGGGGAGCTGTTTTTT. Protein: CASTRGGRQTGELFF.

The rearrangement joins TRBV6-1 to TRBJ2-1, with D possibly TRBD2 on 6 matching bases. CDR3 size: 13 residues. CDR1 is MNHNS and CDR2 is SASEGT in the germline V gene. V dropped 7 bases and J dropped 13 bases, with 20 bases sitting between them. CDR3 coding DNA: TGTGCCAGCACGAATCCCGGGACTCCCATCCAGTTCTTC. It specifies CASTNPGTPIQFF.

This clonotype was counted ten times or more. This rearrangement joins TRBV29-1 to TRBJ1-1, with D unresolved. CDR3 length: 13 residues. V shed 5 bases and J shed 7 bases, with 17 bases lying between them. Germline V gene lookup returns CDR1 SQVTM and CDR2 ANQGSEA. The CDR3 bases are TGCAGCGTTTTGATCCCTGCGACCCATGAAGCTTTCTTT. Translated: CSVLIPATHEAFF.

This clonotype has a handful of counts. The V call is TRBV10-3, the J call TRBJ2-7; D gene uncertain. This CDR3 is built from 12 residues. Trimming took off 0 bases at V and 5 bases at J, with 5 bases between the two ends. Germline CDR1 is ENHRY and CDR2 is SYGVKD. DNA for the CDR3: TGTGCCATCAGTGAGTCTGTTAACGAGCAGTACTTC. Translating it yields CAISESVNEQYF.

This chain connects TRBV9 to TRBJ2-1; possible D gene TRBD2, 6 bases. This CDR3 contains 12 residues. Trimming took 2 bases from V and 12 from J, leaving 12 bases between them. Germline values: CDR1 SGDLS, CDR2 YYNGEE. In DNA, the CDR3 is TGTGCCAGCAGCGTCATTGGGGGGAGGCAGTTCTTC. It yields the protein CASSVIGGRQFF.

The genes are TRBV7-2 and TRBJ1-4; D is ambiguous. CDR3 length: 14 amino acids. Trimming cost V 0 bases and J 8 bases, with 10 bases left between them. Germline values: CDR1 SGHTA, CDR2 FQGNSA. This chain's CDR3 is CASSLARPGEKLFF. The CDR3 region has the DNA TGTGCCAGCAGCTTAGCTCGGCCGGGGGAAAAACTGTTTTTT.

The genes are TRBV3-1 and TRBJ1-6; perhaps TRBD1 as D (6 bases). V lost 1 base and J lost 9, with 10 bases in between. Germline V gene data show CDR1 as LGHDT and CDR2 as YNNKEL (reference sequence). The CDR3 totals 14 residues. The CDR3 coding sequence is TGTGCCAGCAGCCAAGGGGCCAGGGGTTCACCCCTCCACTTT. Protein product: CASSQGARGSPLHF.

The chain links TRBV7-9 to TRBJ2-5; no reliable D call. The CDR3 is 13 amino acids. Trimming pared 5 bases from V and 5 bases from J, leaving 12 bases between. Germline V gene lookup returns CDR1 SEHNR and CDR2 FQNEAQ (reference sequence). CDR3 in amino acids: CASSDDIFETQYF. Written as DNA, the CDR3 is TGTGCCAGCAGCGACGACATCTTTGAGACCCAGTACTTC.

The chain uses TRBV24-1 and TRBJ1-6; 7 bases are shared with TRBD1. With 7 bases clipped from V and 2 bases from J, the junction kept 7 bases outside the gene matches. CDR1 is KGHDR, CDR2 SFDVKD, per germline. The CDR3 has 16 residues. CDR3 amino acids: CATRGTARTYNSPLHF. For the CDR3, the DNA is TGTGCCACCAGAGGGACAGCTCGAACCTATAATTCACCCCTCCACTTT.

V gene TRBV4-3 combines with J gene TRBJ1-1, with 7 bases identical to TRBD1. V gave up 4 bases and J gave up 7 bases; unmatched junction bases: 18. Germline V gene lookup returns CDR1 LGHNA and CDR2 YSLEER. This CDR3 region has 17 residues. The CDR3 protein is CASSPAQGTPRGDEAFF. For the CDR3, the DNA is TGCGCCAGCAGCCCAGCACAGGGAACGCCCAGGGGGGATGAAGCTTTCTTT.